A single sample gave rise to the 5 T cell receptor beta chains below, sequenced in a study of T cell responses to AZD1222 COVID-19 vaccine. Data came from immunoSEQ multiplex PCR; TCRdb stores just in-frame clones and leaves some out. Here the sample spans about 140,000 clones, about 90% being singletons. Sequences were derived from peripheral blood, sampled 28 days after the second AZD1222 dose. The receptor source for this set is an adult who received the AZD1222 COVID-19 vaccine.

The chain couples TRBV4-3 to TRBJ1-4; possibly TRBD1 for D (5 bases). The ends were cut back, 0 bases at V and 13 bases at J, with 18 bases in the middle. The CDR3 runs to 15 residues. Germline V gene lookup returns CDR1 LGHNA and CDR2 YSLEER. The CDR3 sequence is CASSQDRSTQALLFF. The CDR3 nucleotides are TGCGCCAGCAGCCAAGATAGGAGCACACAGGCTTTACTGTTTTTT.

The chain uses TRBV3-1 (or the pseudogene TRBV3-2) and TRBJ2-7, with 13 bases aligning to TRBD2. Germline CDR1 reads LGHDT; CDR2 reads YNNKEL (reference sequence). This CDR3 has 16 residues. With V trimmed by 4 bases and J by 3 bases, 6 bases remained unmatched. The CDR3 here is CASSPLRTSGSYEQYF. CDR3 bases: TGTGCCAGCAGCCCCCTAAGGACTAGCGGGAGCTACGAGCAGTACTTC.

The CDR3 sequence is CASSSQGLDSYEQYF. The CDR3 DNA is TGTGCCAGCTCATCGCAGGGGCTGGATTCCTACGAGCAGTACTTC. The chain combines TRBV18 with TRBJ2-7, with D possibly TRBD1 on 6 matching bases. The CDR3 is 15 amino acids. Trimming left V 5 bases short and J 1 base short, with 15 bases between. The germline V gene has CDR1 KGHSH and CDR2 LQKENI. The variable domain in full, completed from reference TRBV18 and TRBJ2-7, reads NAGVMQNPRHLVRRRGQEARLRCSPMKGHSHVYWYRQLPEEGLKFMVYLQKENIIDESGMPKERFSAEFPKEGPSILRIQQVVRGDSAAYFCASSSQGLDSYEQYFGPGTRLTVT.

V usage is TRBV3-1 (or the pseudogene TRBV3-2) and J usage is TRBJ1-5; D unclear. The CDR3 totals 16 residues. Germline V lookup: CDR1 LGHDT, CDR2 YNNKEL (reference sequence). Trimming shortened V by 0 bases and J by 2 bases, and 11 bases separated the two germline ends. CDR3 DNA: TGTGCCAGCAGCCAAGATCCCGGGAAGGGCAATCAGCCCCAGCATTTT. Its protein is CASSQDPGKGNQPQHF.

The chain recombines TRBV6-2 or TRBV6-3 with TRBJ2-1, with 10 bases aligning to TRBD2. Germline trimming cut 4 bases from V and 7 bases from J; bases unmatched to any gene: 10. In germline, CDR1 is MNHEY, CDR2 SVGEGT. The CDR3 spans 16 residues. CDR3 bases: TGTGCCAGCAGTTTTCCTCCGGGACTAGCGTGGAATGAGCAGTTCTTC. Amino acids: CASSFPPGLAWNEQFF.